This T cell receptor beta chain was recorded in a study of molecular identifiers for immune sequencing clone quantification. Study as a whole: In replicates, the authors split RNA from 20,000 or 100,000 naive CD8 cells five ways and sequenced four.

The CDR3 is 18 amino acids. CDR1 LGHDT and CDR2 YNNKEL come from the germline V gene (reference sequence). After removal of 0 bases from V and 2 bases from J, the junction contained 10 bases not matched to a gene. Preparation of naive CD8 libraries involved about 18,000 to 1,000,000 sorted cells and 10%, 30% or 50% RNA. Naive CD8 T cells were picked out by sorting for CD8+CD4-CCR7+CD45RA+. TCRdb redid the calling of the PCR reads with MiXCR, one entry per CDR3 protein. The sample lists a few hundred thousand distinct CDR3 sequences; 20% to 25% were seen once. J is TRBJ2-3 and V is TRBV3-1; 8 bases align to TRBD2. This receptor was identified in a human donor in good health. Some libraries in this study had Jurkat cell RNA spiked in. Sequencing used naive CD8+ T cells from blood, with Jurkat cell RNA spiked in. This sample's subset: FACS-sorted CD8+CD4-CCR7+CD45RA+ naive T cells. As DNA, the CDR3 is TGTGCCAGCAGCCAAGAAATTCTAGGCGGGGGGCACACAGATACGCAGTATTTT. This encodes CASSQEILGGGHTDTQYF.